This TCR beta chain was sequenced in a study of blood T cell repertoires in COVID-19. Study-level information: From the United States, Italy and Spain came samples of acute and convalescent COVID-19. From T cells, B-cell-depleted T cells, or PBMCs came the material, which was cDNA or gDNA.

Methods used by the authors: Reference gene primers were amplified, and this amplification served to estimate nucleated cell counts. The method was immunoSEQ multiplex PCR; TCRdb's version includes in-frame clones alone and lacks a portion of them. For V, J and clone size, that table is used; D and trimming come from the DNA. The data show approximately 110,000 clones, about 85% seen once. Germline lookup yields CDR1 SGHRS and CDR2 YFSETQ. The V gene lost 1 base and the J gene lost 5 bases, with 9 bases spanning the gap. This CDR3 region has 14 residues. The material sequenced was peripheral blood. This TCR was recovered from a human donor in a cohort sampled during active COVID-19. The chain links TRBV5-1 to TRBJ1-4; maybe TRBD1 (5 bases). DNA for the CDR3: TGCGCCAGCAGCTTGATCGCAGGGAATGAAAAACTGTTTTTT. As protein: CASSLIAGNEKLFF.